Listed below are T cell receptor beta chains from one sample, sequenced in a study of blood T cell repertoires in COVID-19. Libraries were prepared by immunoSEQ multiplex PCR; TCRdb keeps only in-frame clonotypes and omits some of them. The sample holds about 310,000 clones, around nine tenths seen once. The sample comprised peripheral blood. All receptors derive from an older man with acute or convalescent COVID-19. Both conserved end residues are part of each CDR3. The order of the fields is clone size, J gene, V gene, CDR3 length, D gene, CDR3 protein, CDR3 DNA. The D gene is left open where the match is weak. Some rows have no size entry. The others give once, few or many, or a class for an expanded clone.

- TRBJ1-1 TRBV9 15 TRBD1 CASSVGQGANTEAFF TGTGCCAGCAGCGTAGGACAGGGGGCGAACACTGAAGCTTTCTTT
- TRBJ2-5 TRBV15 14 TRBD1 CATSLDRARETQYF TGTGCCACCAGCTTGGACAGGGCCAGGGAGACCCAGTACTTC
- TRBJ2-5 TRBV24-1 16 TRBD1 CATSEGTGREQETQYF TGTGCCACCAGTGAGGGGACAGGGAGGGAGCAAGAGACCCAGTACTTC
- TRBJ1-5 TRBV12-3/TRBV12-4 13 - CASSLAYSTPQHF TGTGCCAGCAGTTTAGCATACTCAACGCCCCAGCATTTT
- TRBJ2-1 TRBV5-1 11 TRBD1 CASRDRGEQFF TGCGCCAGCAGGGACAGGGGCGAGCAGTTCTTC
- TRBJ2-2 TRBV28 16 TRBD1 CASSPPGQGYTGELFF TGTGCCAGCAGTCCCCCGGGACAGGGTTACACCGGGGAGCTGTTTTTT
- TRBJ1-5 TRBV28 16 TRBD1 CASSLSGTGGFQPQHF TGTGCCAGCAGTTTATCGGGGACAGGGGGCTTTCAGCCCCAGCATTTT
- TRBJ2-5 TRBV5-1 14 TRBD1 CASSPTGGGETQYF TGCGCCAGCAGCCCCACAGGGGGAGGAGAGACCCAGTACTTC
- TRBJ1-5 TRBV5-1 13 - CASSYGVGQPQHF TGCGCCAGCAGCTATGGAGTGGGTCAGCCCCAGCATTTT
once TRBJ1-1 TRBV28 15 TRBD1 CASSGPGQGAAEAFF TGTGCCAGCAGTGGGCCGGGACAGGGGGCCGCTGAAGCTTTCTTT
few TRBJ1-2 TRBV5-6 14 - CASSSPGLTYGYTF TGTGCCAGCAGCTCCCCGGGACTTACCTATGGCTACACCTTC
- TRBJ2-7 TRBV5-1 14 - CASSHRSSEDEQYF TGCGCCAGCAGCCACAGAAGTTCGGAGGACGAGCAGTACTTC
- TRBJ1-2 TRBV4-3 13 - CASSQRALYGYTF TGCGCCAGCAGCCAGAGGGCCCTATATGGCTACACCTTC
- TRBJ1-6 TRBV19 14 - CASEDTKLNSPLHF TGTGCCAGTGAAGACACAAAGCTTAATTCACCCCTCCACTTT
- TRBJ2-3 TRBV5-1 18 TRBD2 CASSLLPRGSGSTDTQYF TGCGCCAGCAGCTTGTTACCTCGCGGGAGCGGGAGCACAGATACGCAGTATTTT
- TRBJ2-3 TRBV5-1 15 TRBD2 CASSLPGGPTDTQYF TGCGCCAGCAGCTTGCCGGGGGGGCCCACAGATACGCAGTATTTT
- TRBJ1-1 TRBV5-8 14 - CASSLRGGNGEAFF TGTGCCAGCAGCCTTCGGGGAGGGAACGGTGAAGCTTTCTTT
- TRBJ2-5 TRBV18 13 - CASSPLRQETQYF TGTGCCAGCTCACCATTGCGCCAAGAGACCCAGTACTTC
- TRBJ1-5 TRBV2 14 - CASSELSGSQPQHF TGTGCCAGCAGTGAACTATCCGGGAGTCAGCCCCAGCATTTT
- TRBJ1-4 TRBV5-1 15 TRBD1 CASSWDGGGDEKLFF TGCGCCAGCAGCTGGGACGGAGGGGGCGACGAAAAACTGTTTTTT
- TRBJ1-5 TRBV6-5 15 - CASSYSKGGNQPQHF TGTGCCAGCAGTTACTCGAAGGGGGGCAATCAGCCCCAGCATTTT
- TRBJ2-1 TRBV9 14 - CASSVVGQNNEQFF TGTGCCAGCAGCGTAGTGGGACAAAACAATGAGCAGTTCTTC
once TRBJ1-2 TRBV6-1 14 TRBD1 CASSELGQGWGYTF TGTGCCAGCAGTGAGCTAGGACAGGGTTGGGGCTACACCTTC
once TRBJ2-5 TRBV5-1 16 - CASSLEGGALQETQYF TGCGCCAGCAGCTTGGAGGGGGGGGCCCTACAAGAGACCCAGTACTTC
- TRBJ1-1 TRBV27 16 - CASRRGSQEMNTEAFF TGTGCCAGCAGGCGGGGGAGCCAGGAAATGAACACTGAAGCTTTCTTT
- TRBJ1-4 TRBV7-9 14 TRBD1 CASSRDSQNEKLFF TGTGCCAGCAGCCGGGACAGTCAGAATGAAAAACTGTTTTTT
once TRBJ1-2 TRBV19 16 TRBD1 CASSTPGQGRYEDYTF TGTGCCAGTAGTACCCCGGGACAGGGCCGGTATGAAGACTACACCTTC
- TRBJ2-4 TRBV6-1 16 - CASSDGVNRVKNIQYF TGTGCCAGCAGTGACGGGGTTAATCGCGTCAAAAACATTCAGTACTTC
- TRBJ1-1 TRBV19 20 - CASSITVLGAGREGQTEAFF TGTGCCAGTAGTATAACGGTCTTGGGGGCGGGTAGGGAAGGACAGACTGAAGCTTTCTTT
once TRBJ1-1 TRBV7-8 14 TRBD1 CASTDRGLNTEAFF TGTGCCAGCACCGACAGGGGATTGAACACTGAAGCTTTCTTT
- TRBJ2-5 TRBV12-5 13 TRBD2 CASGRHSGETQYF TGTGCTAGTGGTCGTCATAGCGGGGAGACCCAGTACTTC
- TRBJ2-1 TRBV2 15 TRBD2 CASSEEGRDYNEQFF TGTGCCAGCAGCGAAGAGGGGAGGGACTACAATGAGCAGTTCTTC
- TRBJ2-4 TRBV9 18 TRBD2 CASSAILAGGVGKNIQYF TGTGCCAGCAGCGCGATTCTAGCGGGAGGGGTAGGCAAAAACATTCAGTACTTC
- TRBJ2-1 TRBV19 16 - CASKGIAVSSYNEQFF TGTGCCAGTAAGGGCATAGCGGTGAGCTCCTACAATGAGCAGTTCTTC
- TRBJ1-1 TRBV7-3 16 - CASSLTRSGGATEAFF TGTGCCAGCAGCTTAACCCGAAGTGGGGGGGCCACTGAAGCTTTCTTT
- TRBJ1-1 TRBV7-2 16 - CASSLGWGRARPEAFF TGTGCCAGCAGCTTAGGGTGGGGCAGGGCAAGGCCTGAAGCTTTCTTT
once TRBJ2-3 TRBV21-1 18 - CASSKDQRGTPSTDTQYF TGTGCCAGCAGCAAAGACCAGCGGGGGACCCCTAGCACAGATACGCAGTATTTT
- TRBJ1-2 TRBV4-1 13 - CASSPQGNYGYTF TGCGCCAGCAGCCCTCAGGGGAACTATGGCTACACCTTC
- TRBJ2-7 TRBV6-2/TRBV6-3 19 TRBD2 CASSSNAMTSGGPLYEQYF TGTGCCAGCAGTTCAAACGCTATGACTAGCGGGGGGCCCCTCTACGAGCAGTACTTC
few TRBJ2-1 TRBV10-3 15 TRBD2 CAISDSAGGTEGQFF TGTGCCATCAGTGATTCTGCGGGAGGGACCGAGGGGCAGTTCTTC
- TRBJ1-5 TRBV19 14 - CASTHRGSNQPQHF TGTGCCAGTACCCATAGGGGGTCCAATCAGCCCCAGCATTTT
- TRBJ1-4 TRBV7-9 16 TRBD1 CASSLSGQGFNEKLFF TGTGCCAGCAGCTTATCAGGACAGGGCTTTAATGAAAAACTGTTTTTT
few TRBJ2-1 TRBV28 15 - CASSLRGGGADEQFF TGTGCCAGCAGTTTAAGAGGGGGGGGTGCAGATGAGCAGTTCTTC
once TRBJ2-1 TRBV5-5 15 TRBD1 CASSRAGQGYNEQFF TGTGCCAGCAGCCGCGCGGGACAGGGCTACAATGAGCAGTTCTTC
- TRBJ2-6 TRBV28 16 TRBD1 CASSADRFSGANVLTF TGTGCCAGCAGTGCGGACAGGTTCTCTGGGGCCAACGTCCTGACTTTC
- TRBJ1-5 TRBV3-1/TRBV3-2 14 - CASSQAGSNQPQHF TGTGCCAGCAGCCAAGCAGGTTCCAATCAGCCCCAGCATTTT
- TRBJ1-2 TRBV19 15 - CASSNSNLGPYGYTF TGTGCCAGTAGTAATAGCAACCTCGGCCCATATGGCTACACCTTC
- TRBJ2-1 TRBV4-2 16 TRBD2 CASSQDQAGAFNEQFF TGTGCCAGCAGCCAAGACCAGGCGGGAGCGTTTAATGAGCAGTTCTTC
- TRBJ2-7 TRBV5-1 16 - CASSWTLTGSSYEQYF TGCGCCAGCAGCTGGACCCTAACAGGGAGCTCCTACGAGCAGTACTTC
- TRBJ2-3 TRBV10-3 17 TRBD1 CAISESGGTGHTDTQYF TGTGCCATCAGTGAGTCAGGGGGGACAGGGCACACAGATACGCAGTATTTT
- TRBJ2-5 TRBV3-1/TRBV3-2 14 - CASSQEPSRETQYF TGTGCCAGCAGCCAAGAACCGTCCCGGGAGACCCAGTACTTC
once TRBJ2-1 TRBV6-5 15 TRBD1 CASRTGQGGYNEQFF TGTGCCAGCAGGACGGGACAGGGGGGCTACAATGAGCAGTTCTTC
- TRBJ1-2 TRBV6-2/TRBV6-3 16 TRBD1 CASSYSTGGRNYGYTF TGTGCCAGCAGTTACTCGACAGGGGGCCGCAACTATGGCTACACCTTC
once TRBJ2-5 TRBV5-6 13 - CASSLGGEETQYF TGTGCCAGCAGCTTAGGGGGGGAAGAGACCCAGTACTTC
- TRBJ2-1 TRBV5-1 15 TRBD2 CASSLEAGGHNEQFF TGCGCCAGCAGCTTGGAGGCGGGGGGGCACAATGAGCAGTTCTTC
- TRBJ2-2 TRBV21-1 15 - CARPPDRGRDGELFF TGTGCCAGACCCCCCGACAGGGGGCGGGACGGGGAGCTGTTTTTT